This TCR beta chain was captured in a study of Ad26.COV2.S vaccination and SARS-CoV-2 variants. About the study: Intramuscular Ad26.COV2.S doses were given once or twice, 56 days apart. Whole-study results and caveats: Total T cell responses may have been underestimated by the TCR breadth and depth analyses.

Data came from immunoSEQ multiplex PCR; TCRdb stores just in-frame clones and leaves some out. Here the sample spans 350,000 to 450,000 clones, approximately 90% being singletons. On this clone itself: Its cognate antigen is unknown.

This CDR3 has 12 residues. V lost 5 bases and J lost 6, with 8 bases in between. From germline, CDR1 is MNHEY and CDR2 SVGAGI. As to treatment: around 19 received Ad26.COV2.S at low or high dose, single or two shots; about 5 received placebo; per-sample allocation not given. All samples were drawn on day 63, counting from the first vaccine or placebo injection. This specimen consisted of peripheral blood, obtained in a trial of Ad26.COV2.S vaccine versus placebo. The TCR comes from a person between 18 and 65 years old who received the Ad26.COV2.S COVID-19 vaccine or a placebo. The chain combines TRBV6-5 with TRBJ2-1; no firm D call. CDR3 protein: CASSTDLNEQFF. CDR3 in DNA: TGTGCCAGCAGTACGGACCTCAATGAGCAGTTCTTC.